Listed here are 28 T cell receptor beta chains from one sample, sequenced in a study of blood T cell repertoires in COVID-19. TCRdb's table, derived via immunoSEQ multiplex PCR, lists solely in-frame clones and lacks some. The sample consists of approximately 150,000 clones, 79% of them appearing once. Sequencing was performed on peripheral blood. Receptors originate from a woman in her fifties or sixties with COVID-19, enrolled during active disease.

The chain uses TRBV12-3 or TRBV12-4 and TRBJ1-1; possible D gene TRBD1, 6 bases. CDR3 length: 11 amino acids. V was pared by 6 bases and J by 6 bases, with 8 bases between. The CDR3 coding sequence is TGTGCCAGCAGAGACAGGTCTGAAGCTTTCTTT. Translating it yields CASRDRSEAFF.

Here the CDR3 DNA reads TGTGCCACCAGCAGGGGACAGGGGGCGCCTCTAGAGACCCAGTACTTC. This gives the protein CATSRGQGAPLETQYF. The chain recombines TRBV15 with TRBJ2-5; TRBD1 aligns across 12 bases. The ends lost 3 bases at V and 4 bases at J; junction bases unmatched: 6. This CDR3 is built from 16 residues. Germline CDR1 reads LNHNV; CDR2 reads YYDKDF (reference sequence). Full variable domain (outside the CDR3, taken from reference TRBV15 and TRBJ2-5): DAMVIQNPRYQVTQFGKPVTLSCSQTLNHNVMYWYQQKSSQAPKLLFHYYDKDFNNEADTPDNFQSRRPNTSFCFLDIRSPGLGDTAMYLCATSRGQGAPLETQYFGPGTRLLVL.

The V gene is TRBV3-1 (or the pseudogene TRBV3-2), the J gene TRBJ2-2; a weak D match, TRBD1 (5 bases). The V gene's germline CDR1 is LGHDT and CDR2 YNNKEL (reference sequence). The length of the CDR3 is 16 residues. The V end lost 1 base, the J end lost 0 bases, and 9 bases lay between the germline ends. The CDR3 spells CASSQGGNSNTGELFF. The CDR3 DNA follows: TGTGCCAGCAGCCAAGGGGGCAATTCGAACACCGGGGAGCTGTTTTTT.

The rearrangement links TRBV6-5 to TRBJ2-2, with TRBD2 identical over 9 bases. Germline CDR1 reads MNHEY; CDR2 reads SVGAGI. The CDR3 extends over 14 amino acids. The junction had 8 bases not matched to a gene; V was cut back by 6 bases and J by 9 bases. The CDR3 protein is CASRFTSGRRELFF. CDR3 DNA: TGTGCCAGCAGATTCACTAGCGGGCGTAGGGAGCTGTTTTTT.

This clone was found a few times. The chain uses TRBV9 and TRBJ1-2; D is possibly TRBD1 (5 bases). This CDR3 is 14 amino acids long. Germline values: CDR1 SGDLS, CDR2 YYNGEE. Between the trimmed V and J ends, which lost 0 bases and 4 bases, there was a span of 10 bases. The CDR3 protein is CASSVAAQAYGYTF. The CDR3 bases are TGTGCCAGCAGCGTAGCAGCACAGGCCTATGGCTACACCTTC.

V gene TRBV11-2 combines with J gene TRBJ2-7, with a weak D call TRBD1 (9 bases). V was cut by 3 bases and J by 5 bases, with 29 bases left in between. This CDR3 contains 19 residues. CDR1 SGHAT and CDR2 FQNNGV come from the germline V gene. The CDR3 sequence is CASSFWYRGRGAGANEQYF. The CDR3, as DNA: TGTGCCAGCAGCTTCTGGTACAGGGGGCGGGGAGCGGGAGCCAACGAGCAGTACTTC.

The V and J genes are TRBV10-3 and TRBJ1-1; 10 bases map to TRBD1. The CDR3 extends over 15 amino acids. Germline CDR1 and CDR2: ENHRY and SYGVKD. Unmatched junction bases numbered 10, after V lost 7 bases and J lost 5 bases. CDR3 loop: CAITGDRGRGTEAFF. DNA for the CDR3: TGTGCCATCACCGGGGACAGGGGAAGAGGAACTGAAGCTTTCTTT.

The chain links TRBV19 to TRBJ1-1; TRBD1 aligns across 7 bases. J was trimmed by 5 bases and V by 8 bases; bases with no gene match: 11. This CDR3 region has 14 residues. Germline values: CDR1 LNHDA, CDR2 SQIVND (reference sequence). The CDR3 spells CASETGTRRTEAFF. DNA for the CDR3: TGTGCCAGTGAGACAGGGACCAGAAGGACTGAAGCTTTCTTT.

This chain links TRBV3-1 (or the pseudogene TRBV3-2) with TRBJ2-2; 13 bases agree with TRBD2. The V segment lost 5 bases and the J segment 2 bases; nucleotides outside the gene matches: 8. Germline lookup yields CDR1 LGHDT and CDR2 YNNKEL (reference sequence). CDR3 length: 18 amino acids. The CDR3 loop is CASSSRTSGGRNTGELFF. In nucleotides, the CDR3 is TGTGCCAGCAGCTCGCGGACTAGCGGGGGCCGAAACACCGGGGAGCTGTTTTTT.

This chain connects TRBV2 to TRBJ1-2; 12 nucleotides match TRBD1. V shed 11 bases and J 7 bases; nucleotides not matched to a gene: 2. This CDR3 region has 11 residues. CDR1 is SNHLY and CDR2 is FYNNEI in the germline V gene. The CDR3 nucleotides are TGTGCCGGGACAGGGGGCAGTGGCTACACCTTC. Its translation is CAGTGGSGYTF.

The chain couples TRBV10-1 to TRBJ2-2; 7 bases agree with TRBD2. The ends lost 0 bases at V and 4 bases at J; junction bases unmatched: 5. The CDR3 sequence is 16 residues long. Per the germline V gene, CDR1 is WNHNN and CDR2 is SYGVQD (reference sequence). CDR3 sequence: CASSESERGGTGELFF. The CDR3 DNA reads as TGCGCCAGCAGTGAGTCGGAGCGGGGAGGCACCGGGGAGCTGTTTTTT.

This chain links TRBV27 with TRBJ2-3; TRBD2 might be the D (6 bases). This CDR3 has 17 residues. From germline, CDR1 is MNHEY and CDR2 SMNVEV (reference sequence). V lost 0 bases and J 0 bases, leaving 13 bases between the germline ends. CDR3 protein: CASSLSPLSGSTDTQYF. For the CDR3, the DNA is TGTGCCAGCAGTTTATCCCCCCTCAGCGGGAGCACAGATACGCAGTATTTT.

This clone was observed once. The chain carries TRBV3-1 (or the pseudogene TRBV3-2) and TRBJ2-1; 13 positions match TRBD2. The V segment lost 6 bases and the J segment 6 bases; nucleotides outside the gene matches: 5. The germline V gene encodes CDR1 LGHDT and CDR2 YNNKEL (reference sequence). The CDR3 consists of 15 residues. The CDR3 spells CASRTGLAGFNEQFF. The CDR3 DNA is TGTGCCAGCAGAACGGGACTAGCGGGATTCAATGAGCAGTTCTTC.

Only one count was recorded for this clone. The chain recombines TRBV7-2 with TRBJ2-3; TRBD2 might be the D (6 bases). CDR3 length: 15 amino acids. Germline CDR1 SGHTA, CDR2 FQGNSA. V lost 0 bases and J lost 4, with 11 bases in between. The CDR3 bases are TGTGCCAGCAGCTTAGCGGTAACGGGGGCAGATACGCAGTATTTT. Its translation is CASSLAVTGADTQYF.

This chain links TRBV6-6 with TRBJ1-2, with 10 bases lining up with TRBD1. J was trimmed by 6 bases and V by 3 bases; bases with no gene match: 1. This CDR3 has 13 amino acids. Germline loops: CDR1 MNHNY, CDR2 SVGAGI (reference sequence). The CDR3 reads CASSYGQGDGYTF. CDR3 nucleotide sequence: TGTGCCAGCAGTTATGGACAGGGGGATGGCTACACCTTC.

CDR3 region: CASSSYQGPGNTIYF. In DNA, the CDR3 is TGTGCCAGCAGTTCCTATCAGGGTCCGGGAAACACCATATATTTT. V usage is TRBV27 and J usage is TRBJ1-3, with D possibly TRBD1 on 5 matching bases. There are 15 residues in the CDR3. Germline V gene sequence: CDR1 MNHEY, CDR2 SMNVEV (reference sequence). The V end was cut by 4 bases, the J end by 4 bases, with 14 bases between.

The CDR3 sequence is CASSSTGAANYGYTF. CDR3 DNA: TGTGCCAGCAGTTCTACAGGGGCGGCTAACTATGGCTACACCTTC. This sequence joins TRBV27 and TRBJ1-2, with 7 bases aligning to TRBD1. Germline CDR1 MNHEY, CDR2 SMNVEV (reference sequence). V lost 4 bases and J lost 0; bases outside the gene matches: 5. The CDR3 has 15 residues.

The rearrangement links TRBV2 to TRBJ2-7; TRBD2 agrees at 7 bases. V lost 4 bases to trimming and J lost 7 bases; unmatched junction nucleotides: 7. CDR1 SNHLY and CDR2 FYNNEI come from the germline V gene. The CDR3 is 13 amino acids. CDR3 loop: CASSGGGISEQYV. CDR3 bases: TGTGCCAGCAGTGGGGGGGGGATCTCAGAGCAGTACGTC.

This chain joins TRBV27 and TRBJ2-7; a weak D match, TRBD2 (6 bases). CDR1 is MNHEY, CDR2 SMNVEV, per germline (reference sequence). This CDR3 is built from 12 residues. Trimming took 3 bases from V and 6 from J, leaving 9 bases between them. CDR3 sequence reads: CASSFGGIEQYF. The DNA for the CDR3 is TGTGCCAGCAGTTTTGGGGGGATCGAGCAGTACTTC.

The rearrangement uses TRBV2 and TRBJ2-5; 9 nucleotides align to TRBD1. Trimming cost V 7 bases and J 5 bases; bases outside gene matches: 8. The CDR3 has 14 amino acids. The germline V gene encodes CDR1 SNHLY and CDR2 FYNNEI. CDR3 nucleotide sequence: TGTGCCAGCACCGAAGGGACAGGGACGGAGACCCAGTACTTC. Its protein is CASTEGTGTETQYF.

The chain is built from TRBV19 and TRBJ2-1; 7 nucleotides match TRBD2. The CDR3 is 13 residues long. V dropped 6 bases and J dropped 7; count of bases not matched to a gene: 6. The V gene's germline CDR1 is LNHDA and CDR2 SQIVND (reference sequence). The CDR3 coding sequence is TGTGCCAGTAGCCCGCTGGGGGGGAATGAGCAGTTCTTC. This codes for CASSPLGGNEQFF.

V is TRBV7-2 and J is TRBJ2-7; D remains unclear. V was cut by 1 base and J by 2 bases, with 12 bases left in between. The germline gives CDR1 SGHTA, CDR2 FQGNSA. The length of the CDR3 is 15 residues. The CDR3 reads CASSLDEPGTYEQYF. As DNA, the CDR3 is TGTGCCAGCAGCTTAGACGAACCAGGTACCTACGAGCAGTACTTC. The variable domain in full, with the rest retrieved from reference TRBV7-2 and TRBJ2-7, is GAGVSQSPSNKVTEKGKDVELRCDPISGHTALYWYRQSLGQGLEFLIYFQGNSAPDKSGLPSDRFSAERTGGSVSTLTIQRTQQEDSAVYLCASSLDEPGTYEQYFGPGTRLTVT.

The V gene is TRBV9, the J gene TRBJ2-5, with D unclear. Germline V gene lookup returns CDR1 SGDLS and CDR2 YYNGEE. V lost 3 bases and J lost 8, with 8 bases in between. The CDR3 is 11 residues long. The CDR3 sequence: CASSDTITQYF. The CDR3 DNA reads TGTGCCAGCAGCGACACGATTACCCAGTACTTC.

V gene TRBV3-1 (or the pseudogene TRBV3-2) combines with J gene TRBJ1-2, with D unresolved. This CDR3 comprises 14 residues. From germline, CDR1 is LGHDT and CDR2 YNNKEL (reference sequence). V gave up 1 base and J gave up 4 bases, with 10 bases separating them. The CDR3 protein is CASSQGRAGYGYTF. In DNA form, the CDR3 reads TGTGCCAGCAGCCAAGGCCGGGCGGGCTATGGCTACACCTTC.

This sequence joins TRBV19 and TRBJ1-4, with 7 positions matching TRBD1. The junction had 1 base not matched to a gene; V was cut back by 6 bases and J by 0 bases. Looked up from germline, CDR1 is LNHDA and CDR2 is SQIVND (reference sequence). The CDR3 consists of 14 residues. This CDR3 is CASRQGTTNEKLFF. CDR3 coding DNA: TGTGCCAGTAGACAGGGGACAACTAATGAAAAACTGTTTTTT.

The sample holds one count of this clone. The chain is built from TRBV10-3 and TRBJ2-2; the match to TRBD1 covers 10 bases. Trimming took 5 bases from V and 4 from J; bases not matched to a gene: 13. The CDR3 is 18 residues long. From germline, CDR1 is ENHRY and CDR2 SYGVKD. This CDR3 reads CAISTPRVGTGATGELFF. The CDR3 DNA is TGTGCCATCAGTACACCTCGGGTAGGGACAGGGGCCACCGGGGAGCTGTTTTTT.

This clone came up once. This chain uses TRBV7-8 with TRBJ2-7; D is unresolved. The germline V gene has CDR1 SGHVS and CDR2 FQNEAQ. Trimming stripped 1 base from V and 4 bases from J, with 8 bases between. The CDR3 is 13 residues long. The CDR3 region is CASSLGPDYEQYF. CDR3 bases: TGTGCCAGCAGCTTAGGCCCAGATTACGAGCAGTACTTC. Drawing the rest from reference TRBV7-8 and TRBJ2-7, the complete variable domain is GAGVSQSPRYKVAKRGQDVALRCDPISGHVSLFWYQQALGQGPEFLTYFQNEAQLDKSGLPSDRFFAERPEGSVSTLKIQRTQQEDSAVYLCASSLGPDYEQYFGPGTRLTVT.

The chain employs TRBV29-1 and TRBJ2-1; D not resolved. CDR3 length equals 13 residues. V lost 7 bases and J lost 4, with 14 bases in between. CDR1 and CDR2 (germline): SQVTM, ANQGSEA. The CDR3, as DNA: TGCAGCGCCCCCCGGAGTCCTTACAATGAGCAGTTCTTC. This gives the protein CSAPRSPYNEQFF.